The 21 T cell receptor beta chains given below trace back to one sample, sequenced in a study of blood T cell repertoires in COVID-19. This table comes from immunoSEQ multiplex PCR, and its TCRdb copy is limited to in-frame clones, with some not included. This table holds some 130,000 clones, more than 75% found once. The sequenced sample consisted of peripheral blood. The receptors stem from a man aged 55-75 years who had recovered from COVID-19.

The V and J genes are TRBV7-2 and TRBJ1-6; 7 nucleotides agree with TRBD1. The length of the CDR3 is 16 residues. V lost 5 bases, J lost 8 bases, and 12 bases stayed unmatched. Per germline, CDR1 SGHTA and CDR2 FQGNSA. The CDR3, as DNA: TGTGCCAGCAGCGAAGACCCGACAGGGTGGTATTCACCCCTCCACTTT. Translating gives CASSEDPTGWYSPLHF.

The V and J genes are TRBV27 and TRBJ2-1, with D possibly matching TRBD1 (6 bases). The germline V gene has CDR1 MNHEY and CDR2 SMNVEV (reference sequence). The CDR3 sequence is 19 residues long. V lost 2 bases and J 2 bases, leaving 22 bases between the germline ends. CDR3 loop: CASSLGAGVRASTYNEQFF. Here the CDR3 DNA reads TGTGCCAGCAGTTTAGGAGCAGGGGTCCGCGCTAGCACCTACAATGAGCAGTTCTTC.

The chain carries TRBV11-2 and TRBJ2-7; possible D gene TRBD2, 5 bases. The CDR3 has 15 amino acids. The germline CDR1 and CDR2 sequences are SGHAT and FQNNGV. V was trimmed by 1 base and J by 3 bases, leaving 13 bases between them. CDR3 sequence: CASSLVVEGSYEQYF. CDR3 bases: TGTGCCAGCAGCTTAGTAGTCGAGGGAAGCTACGAGCAGTACTTC.

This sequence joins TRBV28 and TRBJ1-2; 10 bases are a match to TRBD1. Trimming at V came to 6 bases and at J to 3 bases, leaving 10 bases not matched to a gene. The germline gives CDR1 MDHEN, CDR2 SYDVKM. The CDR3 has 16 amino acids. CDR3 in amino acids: CASSPHGTGVDYGYTF. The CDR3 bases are TGTGCCAGCAGCCCTCACGGGACAGGGGTTGACTATGGCTACACCTTC.

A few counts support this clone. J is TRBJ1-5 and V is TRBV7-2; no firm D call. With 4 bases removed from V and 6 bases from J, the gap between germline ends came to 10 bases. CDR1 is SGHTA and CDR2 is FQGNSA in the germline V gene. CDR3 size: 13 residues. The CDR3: CASSSAPGQPQHF. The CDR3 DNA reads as TGTGCCAGCAGCTCAGCCCCGGGTCAGCCCCAGCATTTT.

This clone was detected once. The CDR3 DNA reads as TGTGCCAGCAGGGTACTAGCGATCCAAGAGACCCAGTACTTC. Protein product: CASRVLAIQETQYF. This sequence joins TRBV2 and TRBJ2-5; 7 bases fit TRBD2. Germline-derived CDR1 and CDR2 are SNHLY and FYNNEI. This CDR3 has 14 residues. Losses at the gene ends were 6 bases for V and 1 base for J; bases not matched to a gene: 5.

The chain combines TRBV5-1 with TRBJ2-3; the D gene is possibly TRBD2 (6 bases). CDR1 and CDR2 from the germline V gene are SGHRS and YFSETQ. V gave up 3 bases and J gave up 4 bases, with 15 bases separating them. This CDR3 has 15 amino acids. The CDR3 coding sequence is TGCGCCAGCAGCTCGGCGCGGGATCCGGCAGATACGCAGTATTTT. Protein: CASSSARDPADTQYF.

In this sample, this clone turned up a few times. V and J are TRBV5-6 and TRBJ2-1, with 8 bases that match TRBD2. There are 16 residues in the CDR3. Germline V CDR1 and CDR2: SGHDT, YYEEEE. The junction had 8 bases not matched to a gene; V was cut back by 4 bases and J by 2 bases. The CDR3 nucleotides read TGTGCCAGCAGCAACTCCGGGACTAGAGCCTACAATGAGCAGTTCTTC. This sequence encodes CASSNSGTRAYNEQFF.

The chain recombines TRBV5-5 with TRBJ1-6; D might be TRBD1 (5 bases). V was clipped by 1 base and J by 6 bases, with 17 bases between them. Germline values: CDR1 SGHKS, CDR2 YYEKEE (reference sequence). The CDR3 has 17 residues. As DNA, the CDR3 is TGTGCCAGCAGCTTGTATGACCCGGGCCAGGGTAATTCACCCCTCCACTTT. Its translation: CASSLYDPGQGNSPLHF.

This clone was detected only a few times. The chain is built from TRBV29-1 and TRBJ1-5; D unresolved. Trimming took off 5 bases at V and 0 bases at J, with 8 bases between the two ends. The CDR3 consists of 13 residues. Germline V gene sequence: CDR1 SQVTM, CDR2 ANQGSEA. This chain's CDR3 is CSVREYSNQPQHF. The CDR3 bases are TGCAGCGTTCGTGAGTATAGCAATCAGCCCCAGCATTTT.

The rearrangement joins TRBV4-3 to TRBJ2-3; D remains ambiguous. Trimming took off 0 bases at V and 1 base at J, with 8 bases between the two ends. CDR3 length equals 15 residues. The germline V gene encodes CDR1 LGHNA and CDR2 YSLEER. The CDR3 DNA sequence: TGCGCCAGCAGCCAAGATCGGGTCCGCACAGATACGCAGTATTTT. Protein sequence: CASSQDRVRTDTQYF.

CDR3 region: CASSVDAWGGRNSPLHF. The CDR3 nucleotides read TGTGCCAGCAGCGTAGATGCGTGGGGCGGTCGCAATTCACCCCTCCACTTT. The V and J genes are TRBV9 and TRBJ1-6; maybe TRBD1 (5 bases). V was cut by 0 bases and J by 7 bases, with 17 bases left in between. Germline V gives CDR1 SGDLS, CDR2 YYNGEE. The CDR3 has 17 residues.

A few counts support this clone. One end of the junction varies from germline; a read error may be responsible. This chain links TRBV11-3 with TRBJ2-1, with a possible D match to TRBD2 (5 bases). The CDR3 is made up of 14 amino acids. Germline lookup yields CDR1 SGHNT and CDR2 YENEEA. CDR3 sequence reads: CASSLEGYNNEQFF. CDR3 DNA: TGTGCCAGCAGTTTAGAGGGCTACAACAATGAGCAGTTCTTC.

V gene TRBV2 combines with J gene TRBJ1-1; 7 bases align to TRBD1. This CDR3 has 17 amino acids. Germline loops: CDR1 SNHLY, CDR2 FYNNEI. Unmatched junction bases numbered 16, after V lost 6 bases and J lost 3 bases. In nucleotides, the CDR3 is TGTGCCAGCAGGTCAACAGGGGTGGTAGATTTGGACACTGAAGCTTTCTTT. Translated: CASRSTGVVDLDTEAFF.

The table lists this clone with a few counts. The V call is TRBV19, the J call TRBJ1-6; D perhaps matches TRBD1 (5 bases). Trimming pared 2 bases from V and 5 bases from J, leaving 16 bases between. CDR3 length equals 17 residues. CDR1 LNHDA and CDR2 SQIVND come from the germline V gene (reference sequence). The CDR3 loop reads CASSIFERTRHNSPLHF. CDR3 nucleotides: TGTGCCAGTAGTATATTCGAACGGACAAGACATAATTCACCCCTCCACTTT.

The CDR3 loop reads CASSTLGLAGITGELFF. DNA for the CDR3: TGTGCCAGTAGTACCCTCGGACTAGCGGGGATAACCGGGGAGCTGTTTTTT. The V and J genes are TRBV19 and TRBJ2-2, with TRBD2 matching 12 bases. The CDR3 is made up of 17 amino acids. Germline lookup yields CDR1 LNHDA and CDR2 SQIVND (reference sequence). V shed 4 bases and J 5 bases; nucleotides not matched to a gene: 8.

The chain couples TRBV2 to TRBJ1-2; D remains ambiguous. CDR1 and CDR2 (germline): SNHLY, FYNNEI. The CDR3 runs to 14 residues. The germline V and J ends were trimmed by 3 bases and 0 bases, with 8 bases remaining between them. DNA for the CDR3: TGTGCCAGCAGTGACACCGGAGCTAACTATGGCTACACCTTC. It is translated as CASSDTGANYGYTF.

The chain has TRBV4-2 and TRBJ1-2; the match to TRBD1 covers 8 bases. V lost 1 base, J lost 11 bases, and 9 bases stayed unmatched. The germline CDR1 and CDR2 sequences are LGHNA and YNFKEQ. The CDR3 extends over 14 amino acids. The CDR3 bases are TGTGCCAGCAGCCAAGTCCCAGGGGGCGCGGGGTACACCTTC. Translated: CASSQVPGGAGYTF.

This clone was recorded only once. The CDR3 DNA reads as TGCAGCGTTGGAGGGACTAGCGGGACCTCCTACAATGAGCAGTTCTTC. The encoded protein is CSVGGTSGTSYNEQFF. The J gene is TRBJ2-1, the V gene TRBV29-1; TRBD2 matches at 13 bases. CDR3 length: 16 amino acids. With 4 bases clipped from V and 0 bases from J, the junction kept 3 bases outside the gene matches. In germline, CDR1 is SQVTM, CDR2 ANQGSEA.

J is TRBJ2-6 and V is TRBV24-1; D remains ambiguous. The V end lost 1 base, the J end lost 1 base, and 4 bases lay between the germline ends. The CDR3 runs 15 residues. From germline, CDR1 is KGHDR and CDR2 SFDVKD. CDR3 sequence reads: CATSDFSSGANVLTF. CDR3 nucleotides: TGTGCCACCAGTGATTTCTCGTCTGGGGCCAACGTCCTGACTTTC.

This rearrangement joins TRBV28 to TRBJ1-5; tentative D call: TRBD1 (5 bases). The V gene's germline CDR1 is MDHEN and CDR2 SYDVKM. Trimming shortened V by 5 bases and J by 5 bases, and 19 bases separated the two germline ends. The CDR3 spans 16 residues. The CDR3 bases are TGTGCCAGCAGTCGCGACACACCAGGGTTTGATCAGCCCCAGCATTTT. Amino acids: CASSRDTPGFDQPQHF.